This T cell receptor beta chain was profiled in a study of blood T cell repertoires in COVID-19. About the research overall: COVID-19 samples collected from the United States, Italy and Spain covered acute and convalescent phases.

This CDR3 region has 15 residues. Germline CDR1 SGHTA, CDR2 FQGNSA. V was pared by 1 base and J by 7 bases, with 7 bases of the junction left unmatched. Generated by immunoSEQ multiplex PCR, the TCRdb table keeps only in-frame clones and is missing some. The sample contains tens of thousands of clones, over 70% of which appear only once. This sequence originates from a woman in her fifties or sixties with acute or convalescent COVID-19. The specimen was peripheral blood. The genes are TRBV7-2 and TRBJ2-4; 7 bases line up with TRBD2. The CDR3 DNA sequence: TGTGCCAGCAGCTTAGTGAGGGTGGGAGGGAACATTCAGTACTTC. It translates to CASSLVRVGGNIQYF.